This section outlines one T cell receptor beta chain sequence together with its context. Its antigen target is currently unknown. No base quality values were provided; no much bigger clone lies one nucleotide off. The sample was run on an Illumina NovaSeq 6000. cDNA libraries for TCRalpha and TCRbeta were prepared by 5'RACE using constant-segment primers, with sample barcodes and unique molecular identifiers added. Trizol reagent was used to extract RNA from every sample. The libraries were amplified in two PCR steps, and the second step added a second sample barcode and Illumina TruSeq adapters. The libraries were sequenced on an Illumina NovaSeq using 2 x 150 bp paired-end reads. In the paper's pipeline: With migec v1.2.7, reads were demultiplexed and then collapsed into UMI-guided consensus sequences. Using mixcr v2.1.11, UMI consensuses were aligned to TRA and TRB V and J templates and then assembled into clonotypes. A clonotype was counted as expanded or contracted only if both edgeR and NoisET called the change significant, with noise models trained on biological replicates. For edgeR calls, the thresholds were a false discovery rate-adjusted p below 0.01 and a log2 fold-change of 1. As an exploratory analysis of dynamics, max-normalized trajectories of the 1000 most abundant clonotypes were examined by PCA with hierarchical clustering. Each responding clone was given a CD4 or CD8 phenotype based on the CD4+ and CD8+ repertoires, which had been sequenced separately. TCRdb reprocessed the public reads (quality trimming at Q25 with fastp, clone calling with MiXCR) and kept in-frame beta chains. Rows are unified per CDR3 protein, each entry keeping the most common DNA and genes. The V and J calls reflect TCRdb's pipeline rather than the authors' work. The sample contains 130,000 to 150,000 distinct CDR3 sequences, 15% to 20% of them found a single time. Of the sample, 2% to 2.5% is held by the ten largest clones.

The sample is drawn from a study of T-cell memory formation after mild COVID-19 (dated by TCRdb to about 2021). In the study overall: TCR sequence clusters from the two donors were largely donor specific. Longitudinal TCRalpha and TCRbeta repertoire sequencing tracked T-cell clones expanding and contracting after mild COVID-19 in a couple of donors. The cohort comprised two young, previously healthy adult volunteers, one female and one male. Study-wide conclusions, independent of this receptor: Only a couple of mild cases were covered by the study, and larger cohorts that include severe cases with pre-infection samples were considered necessary. Balanced CD4/CD8 phenotypes were observed for clones contracting from day 15 to 85, whereas a bias towards CD4+ was observed for a second wave of clones expanding from day 15 to 37. Contracting CD4+ clones were found mainly in CM and EM memory subsets, while CD8+ clones were enriched in EMRA. The second-wave clones that peaked on day 37 were not confirmed to be SARS-CoV-2 specific. Some responding clones were found in pre-infection memory, which suggests that pre-existing cross-reactive memory T cells took part in the SARS-CoV-2 response.

Ficoll-Paque density gradient centrifugation was used to isolate PBMCs. Sequencing used PBMCs or a T cell subset sorted from them (not recorded which). The clonotype originates from an adult woman who had mild COVID-19 (a few samples of this study predate the infection). The sample titles of this study are shuffled in the database, so cell type and time point are left out; the donor was told from shared clones.

The CDR3 corresponds to CASSLFPAGAGGELFF. The base sequence is TGTGCCAGCAGCTTATTCCCAGCGGGAGCTGGCGGGGAGCTGTTTTTT. Recombination joined TRBV7-2 with TRBJ2-2; 8 bases in between match TRBD2. CDR1 SGHTA and CDR2 FQGNSA are derived from the germline V gene. Measured from the cysteine to the phenylalanine, the CDR3 is 16 residues long. Of all the DNA, just the CDR3 is kept, 48 bases in frame from base 1. Trimming leaves V shorter by 2 bases and J shorter by 7 bases, with the junction holding 9 bases beyond the gene matches.